The present entry profiles one TCR beta chain with its context. The method was immunoSEQ multiplex PCR; TCRdb's version includes in-frame clones alone and lacks a portion of them. The sample holds approximately 530,000 clones; 90% to 97% are singletons and the top ten take 0.05% to 0.08%. CDR3 size: 15 residues. Germline CDR1 is SGHRS and CDR2 is YFSETQ. The V end was cut by 0 bases, the J end by 0 bases, with 7 bases between. The data are from a study of shared clonotypes between healthy human individuals. The sequencing input was naive CD4+ T cells sorted from blood. The subset was: CD45RA+ positively selected. The chain links TRBV5-1 to TRBJ1-3; D remains unclear. This receptor was identified in a woman in her 30s in good health. In DNA, the CDR3 is TGCGCCAGCAGCTTGGGGGGAATCTCTGGAAACACCATATATTTT. Its protein is CASSLGGISGNTIYF.